These 15 T cell receptor beta chains were sequenced from one sample in a study of T cells in Graves' hyperthyroidism and ophthalmopathy. Researchers took RNA transcripts and amplified the TCR beta CDR3 regions from them. TCR CDR3 underwent first-round RT-PCR with the HTBI primer set. In TCRdb, the multiplex PCR reads were re-called with MiXCR into one record per CDR3 protein. The table lists hundreds of thousands of distinct CDR3 sequences, roughly 14% of them singletons. Sequencing used blood. These receptors came from a man aged 18 to 29 with Graves' ophthalmopathy.

In its sample, this clonotype was seen many times. V and J are TRBV6-1 and TRBJ1-1; D is perhaps TRBD1 (6 bases). The germline CDR1 and CDR2 sequences are MNHNS and SASEGT. CDR3 length: 16 residues. V was trimmed by 5 bases and J by 4 bases, leaving 20 bases between them. Here the CDR3 reads CASSNRDNHFGTEAFF. The CDR3 DNA is TGTGCCAGCAGTAACCGGGACAACCATTTTGGCACTGAAGCTTTCTTT.

V is TRBV6-2 or TRBV6-3 and J is TRBJ1-2; no clear D. CDR1 is MNHEY and CDR2 is SVGEGT in the germline V gene. V lost 4 bases, J lost 2 bases, and 17 bases lay in between. The CDR3 is made up of 16 amino acids. The CDR3 sequence is CASSSEGNAWNYGYTF. DNA for the CDR3: TGTGCCAGCAGTTCGGAAGGAAACGCGTGGAACTATGGCTACACCTTC.

This chain connects TRBV4-1 to TRBJ2-7; D may correspond to TRBD1 or TRBD2 (6 bases each). This CDR3 contains 17 residues. Germline V gives CDR1 MGHRA, CDR2 YSYEKL. The V end was cut by 4 bases, the J end by 1 base, with 20 bases between. The CDR3 DNA reads as TGCGCCAGCAGCCCATACAGGGTGGCGACTAGTTCCTACGAGCAGTACTTC. It is translated as CASSPYRVATSSYEQYF.

Many counts were recorded for this clonotype. The chain couples TRBV18 to TRBJ1-4, with a tentative D call TRBD1 (5 bases). Trimming shortened V by 4 bases and J by 8 bases, and 11 bases separated the two germline ends. The CDR3 is 13 amino acids. Germline loops: CDR1 KGHSH, CDR2 LQKENI. CDR3 nucleotide sequence: TGTGCCAGCTCACGGGGGACCGCAGAAAAACTGTTTTTT. Translated: CASSRGTAEKLFF.

A few counts support this clonotype. This chain uses TRBV6-4 with TRBJ2-3; 8 bases align to TRBD2. V shed 5 bases and J 5 bases; nucleotides not matched to a gene: 9. CDR1 MRHNA and CDR2 SNTAGT come from the germline V gene. This CDR3 spans 15 amino acids. The CDR3, as DNA: TGTGCCAGCAGTCCAACCAGCGGGAGTTTAGATACGCAGTATTTT. Amino acid sequence: CASSPTSGSLDTQYF.

CDR3 protein: CASSLVQGAQADTQYF. The CDR3 nucleotides are TGTGCCAGCAGCTTAGTGCAGGGGGCGCAAGCAGATACGCAGTATTTT. The rearrangement joins TRBV7-9 to TRBJ2-3, with TRBD1 identical over 8 bases. V gave up 1 base and J gave up 4 bases; unmatched junction bases: 7. This CDR3 spans 16 amino acids. The germline CDR1 and CDR2 sequences are SEHNR and FQNEAQ (reference sequence).

This clonotype has a count of ten or more. The rearrangement uses TRBV6-5 and TRBJ2-5, with D unresolved. This CDR3 has 14 amino acids. Germline-derived CDR1 and CDR2 are MNHEY and SVGAGI. Trimming removed 0 bases from V and 2 bases from J, with 7 bases in between. The CDR3 bases are TGTGCCAGCAGTTACTCTACTACTCAAGAGACCCAGTACTTC. Its translation is CASSYSTTQETQYF.

This clonotype has ten or more counts. The V call is TRBV3-1, the J call TRBJ2-7; D gene unclear. Trimming shortened V by 3 bases and J by 4 bases, and 10 bases separated the two germline ends. The CDR3 contains 13 residues. Germline assignment: CDR1 LGHDT and CDR2 YNNKEL (reference sequence). The CDR3 protein is CASSHSWVYEQYF. CDR3 DNA sequence: TGTGCCAGCAGCCATAGTTGGGTTTACGAGCAGTACTTC.

Comment on this clonotype: At one end, the junction sequence differs from germline, possibly due to a read error. The chain couples TRBV9 to TRBJ2-1; 11 bases map to TRBD2. The germline V gene encodes CDR1 SGDLS and CDR2 YYNGEE. The CDR3 consists of 16 residues. The CDR3 protein is CASSVGGLAAYNEQLF. In nucleotides, the CDR3 is TGTGCCAGCAGCGTTGGGGGACTAGCGGCCTACAATGAGCAGCTCTTC.

This clonotype was detected ten times or more. J is TRBJ2-1 and V is TRBV18; tentative D call: TRBD2 (6 bases). V lost 0 bases to trimming and J lost 3 bases, with 9 bases between them. Germline V gives CDR1 KGHSH, CDR2 LQKENI. The CDR3 consists of 15 residues. The CDR3 spells CASSPPSGYYNEQFF. CDR3 in DNA: TGTGCCAGCTCACCACCTAGCGGATACTACAATGAGCAGTTCTTC.

The sample holds many counts of this clonotype. The chain carries TRBV12-3 or TRBV12-4 and TRBJ1-1; the D gene is possibly TRBD1 (6 bases). The CDR3 extends over 14 amino acids. V lost 4 bases and J 4 bases, leaving 13 bases between the germline ends. The CDR3 DNA sequence: TGTGCCAGCAGTTCAGGGGTGGTAAGCACTGAAGCTTTCTTT. Encoded protein: CASSSGVVSTEAFF.

The sample holds many counts of this clonotype. The V call is TRBV7-2, the J call TRBJ2-1, with D uncertain. CDR1 is SGHTA, CDR2 FQGNSA, per germline. V lost 3 bases and J lost 7, with 7 bases in between. The CDR3 sequence is 12 residues long. The DNA for the CDR3 is TGTGCCAGCAGCTTCAGCGCGAATGAGCAGTTCTTC. This gives the protein CASSFSANEQFF.

This clonotype was counted ten times or more. The chain recombines TRBV20-1 with TRBJ2-3; perhaps TRBD2 as D (5 bases). Germline V gives CDR1 DFQATT, CDR2 SNEGSKA (reference sequence). The CDR3 is made up of 14 amino acids. Trimming removed 5 bases from V and 4 bases from J, with 16 bases in between. The CDR3 is CSALTRASPDTQYF. In DNA, the CDR3 is TGCAGTGCTCTGACGAGGGCTAGCCCAGATACGCAGTATTTT.

Many counts were recorded for this clonotype. The chain uses TRBV7-8 and TRBJ1-1; maybe TRBD1 (5 bases). Germline CDR1 is SGHVS and CDR2 is FQNEAQ. V was cut by 0 bases and J by 10 bases, with 12 bases left in between. This CDR3 has 13 residues. The chain's CDR3 is CASSLATGTRAFF. In DNA, the CDR3 is TGTGCCAGCAGCTTAGCCACCGGGACGAGAGCTTTCTTT.

A few counts support this clonotype. The chain combines TRBV4-1 with TRBJ2-4; the D gene is possibly TRBD2 (5 bases). CDR1 is MGHRA, CDR2 YSYEKL, per germline. CDR3 length: 15 amino acids. V was cut by 2 bases and J by 3 bases, with 11 bases left in between. In DNA, the CDR3 is TGCGCCAGCAGCCAACTAGGACTGGGCAAAAACATTCAGTACTTC. This encodes CASSQLGLGKNIQYF.